The TCR beta chain described here comes from a study of T cell changes during pregnancy in multiple sclerosis. Libraries were prepared by immunoSEQ multiplex PCR; TCRdb keeps only in-frame clonotypes and omits some of them. The sample holds some 32,000 clones; less than 95% are singletons and the top ten take 3.5% to 4.5%. The V gene lost 0 bases and the J gene lost 2 bases, with 12 bases spanning the gap. The length of the CDR3 is 15 residues. CDR1 and CDR2 (germline): SGHRS, YFSETQ. The sample in question was CD8+ T cells from peripheral blood mononuclear cells, obtained in the second trimester of pregnancy. V usage is TRBV5-1 and J usage is TRBJ2-7; D uncertain. The clonotype comes from a female donor with multiple sclerosis, enrolled in a pregnancy study. The CDR3 DNA follows: TGCGCCAGCAGCTTGGATGCCAGCACAGCCTACGAGCAGTACTTC. Its protein product is CASSLDASTAYEQYF.